Following are 10 T cell receptor beta chains from one sample sequenced in a study of T-cell reconstitution after alpha-beta-depleted transplantation in children. A library of TCRbeta sequences, prepared with unique molecular identifiers, was generated. TCRdb re-called the PCR reads through MiXCR, storing one row per CDR3 protein. This sample carries roughly 82,000 distinct CDR3 sequences, around 14% of them seen once, and the ten largest clones take 25% to 30%. The sample in question was PBMCs, mostly from graft donor cells, obtained 180 days after TCRalphabeta/CD19-depleted stem cell transplant. Every receptor here comes from a male patient aged 2 to 10 who had a stem cell transplant for acute lymphoblastic leukemia, so the T cells may come from the graft donor.

The rearrangement links TRBV9 to TRBJ1-2, with D possibly TRBD1 on 5 matching bases. Per the germline V gene, CDR1 is SGDLS and CDR2 is YYNGEE. V dropped 0 bases and J dropped 7 bases, with 7 bases sitting between them. The CDR3 covers 12 residues. DNA for the CDR3: TGTGCCAGCAGCGTAGGGGGCGGTGGCTACACCTTC. This gives the protein CASSVGGGGYTF. The full variable domain, its missing parts supplied by reference TRBV9 and TRBJ1-2, is DSGVTQTPKHLITATGQRVTLRCSPRSGDLSVYWYQQSLDQGLQFLIQYYNGEERAKGNILERFSAQQFPDLHSELNLSSLELGDSALYFCASSVGGGGYTFGSGTRLTVV.

This clonotype was seen more than once but under ten times. The chain carries TRBV27 and TRBJ1-3, with D uncertain. Germline lookup yields CDR1 MNHEY and CDR2 SMNVEV (reference sequence). V lost 4 bases and J 0 bases, leaving 25 bases between the germline ends. This CDR3 contains 20 residues. For the CDR3, the DNA is TGTGCCAGCAGTTCGAGAGTCGGGCCTCCCTATCCGTTCTCTGGAAACACCATATATTTT. Amino acid sequence: CASSSRVGPPYPFSGNTIYF.

This chain connects TRBV12-3 or TRBV12-4 to TRBJ1-1; D gene ambiguous. This CDR3 contains 11 residues. V lost 5 bases and J lost 0, with 1 base in between. The DNA of the CDR3 is TGTGCCAGCAGTATGAACACTGAAGCTTTCTTT. The encoded protein is CASSMNTEAFF.

The rearrangement uses TRBV7-2 and TRBJ2-5; TRBD2 aligns across 10 bases. The germline V gene has CDR1 SGHTA and CDR2 FQGNSA. CDR3 size: 16 residues. J gave up 1 base and V 1 base, and 3 bases lay outside the gene matches. The CDR3 spells CASSLVSSGSQETQYF. DNA of the CDR3: TGTGCCAGCAGCTTAGTATCTAGCGGGAGCCAAGAGACCCAGTACTTC.

The sample holds a few counts of this clonotype. The rearrangement uses TRBV7-9 and TRBJ2-5; D remains unclear. The CDR3 covers 12 residues. Per germline, CDR1 SEHNR and CDR2 FQNEAQ (reference sequence). Trimming pared 5 bases from V and 5 bases from J, leaving 9 bases between. The CDR3 DNA sequence: TGTGCCAGCAGCCTGGGTCTGGAGACCCAGTACTTC. Protein product: CASSLGLETQYF. The full variable domain, its missing parts supplied by reference TRBV7-9 and TRBJ2-5, is DTGVSQNPRHKITKRGQNVTFRCDPISEHNRLYWYRQTLGQGPEFLTYFQNEAQLEKSRLLSDRFSAERPKGSFSTLEIQRTEQGDSAMYLCASSLGLETQYFGPGTRLLVL.

Here the CDR3 reads CASSLQGRAYNEQFF. DNA for the CDR3: TGTGCCAGCAGCTTACAGGGGAGAGCCTACAATGAGCAGTTCTTC. The chain uses TRBV11-3 and TRBJ2-1; a possible D gene is TRBD1 (6 bases). The CDR3 spans 15 residues. V was clipped by 2 bases and J by 2 bases, with 10 bases between them. Germline loops: CDR1 SGHNT, CDR2 YENEEA.

The chain combines TRBV29-1 with TRBJ2-1; D is possibly TRBD1 (6 bases). CDR1 is SQVTM and CDR2 is ANQGSEA in the germline V gene. The V and J ends lost 3 bases and 4 bases respectively, with 10 bases between them. This CDR3 has 13 amino acids. DNA for the CDR3: TGCAGCGTTGATGGGGGCAATTACAATGAGCAGTTCTTC. Its protein product is CSVDGGNYNEQFF.

This rearrangement joins TRBV6-2 or TRBV6-3 to TRBJ2-3; a weak D match, TRBD2 (6 bases). The germline V gene encodes CDR1 MNHEY and CDR2 SVGEGT. The CDR3 is 15 amino acids. V was clipped by 4 bases and J by 2 bases, with 13 bases between them. CDR3 coding DNA: TGTGCCAGCAGTTCGGACTACATCTACACAGATACGCAGTATTTT. It specifies CASSSDYIYTDTQYF.

This clonotype was found many times. V is TRBV30 and J is TRBJ2-5, with D perhaps given as TRBD1 or TRBD2 (5 bases each). V shed 6 bases and J shed 4 bases, with 9 bases lying between them. This CDR3 contains 11 residues. From germline, CDR1 is GTSNPN and CDR2 SVGIG (reference sequence). DNA of the CDR3: TGTGCCTGCCGGGACCTAGAGACCCAGTACTTC. It yields the protein CACRDLETQYF.

The V and J genes are TRBV6-1 and TRBJ2-6; no clear D gene. Trimming stripped 6 bases from V and 2 bases from J, with 5 bases between. The CDR3 extends over 13 amino acids. The V gene's germline CDR1 is MNHNS and CDR2 SASEGT. The CDR3 DNA reads as TGTGCCAGCAGCAGGACTGGGGCCAACGTCCTGACTTTC. This sequence encodes CASSRTGANVLTF.